The entry that follows covers one T cell receptor (beta chain) sequence. This entry comes from a study of blood T cells in healthy people across ages. The V gene lost 5 bases and the J gene lost 0 bases, with 11 bases spanning the gap. The CDR3 is 15 amino acids. CDR1 is SGHTA, CDR2 FQGNSA, per germline. Primers used in a second PCR of about 6 to 11 cycles were a sample-barcoded 5' primer and a J-beta primer mix. Each CDR3 protein gets one entry after TCRdb re-called the 5' RACE reads with MiXCR. The sample records 1.5 million to 2 million distinct CDR3 sequences, 28% being singletons. The sample consisted of blood. V is TRBV7-2 and J is TRBJ2-1; D is unresolved. The TCR sequence derives from a woman under 40 in good health. The CDR3 loop is CASSTSRSSYNEQFF. The CDR3 nucleotides are TGTGCCAGCAGCACATCTAGAAGCTCCTACAATGAGCAGTTCTTC.